This TCR beta chain was sequenced in a study of T-cell reconstitution after alpha-beta-depleted transplantation in children. For TCRbeta, the library was prepared with unique molecular identifiers. Each CDR3 protein gets one entry after TCRdb re-called the PCR reads with MiXCR. Among roughly 790,000 distinct CDR3 sequences listed, roughly 16% were seen once. Study observations and caveats: T-cell counts and diversity were attributed mostly to newly produced T cells one year after transplant.

V lost 3 bases, J lost 10 bases, and 10 bases lay in between. The CDR3 runs 13 residues. Germline loops: CDR1 ENHRY, CDR2 SYGVKD. This clonotype showed up just a few times. No antigen is known for it. V usage is TRBV10-3 and J usage is TRBJ1-6; D not certain. The origin of this receptor is a male patient aged 10 to 17 who had a stem cell transplant for acute lymphoblastic leukemia, so the T cells may come from the graft donor. The starting material was PBMCs, mostly from graft donor cells, obtained 360 days after TCRalphabeta/CD19-depleted stem cell transplant. The CDR3 bases are TGTGCCATCAGTGATCAAAACGCGTCACCCCTCCACTTT. Encoded protein: CAISDQNASPLHF.